This T cell receptor beta chain was identified in a study of blood T cell repertoires in COVID-19. Study overall: Researchers got acute and convalescent COVID-19 samples from the United States, Italy and Spain. T cells, B-cell-depleted T cells, or PBMCs provided the cDNA or gDNA that served as material.

Repertoires were generated with immunoSEQ multiplex PCR, while TCRdb's copy carries only in-frame clones and drops some. The sample lists 150,000 to 180,000 clones, about 89% occurring once. The CDR3 spans 13 residues. The J segment lost 3 bases and the V segment lost 8 bases, leaving 5 bases of the junction unmatched. Germline lookup yields CDR1 MNHEY and CDR2 SVGAGI. Material for sequencing was peripheral blood. This chain uses TRBV6-5 with TRBJ1-1; 8 positions agree with TRBD1. This sequence originates from a man aged 50 to 60 with acute or convalescent COVID-19. Here the CDR3 DNA reads TGTGCCAGCGGCAGGGGGCTGGACACTGAAGCTTTCTTT. As protein: CASGRGLDTEAFF.